Included here is one T cell receptor (beta chain) sequence, with context. Per germline, CDR1 SEHNR and CDR2 FQNEAQ (reference sequence). There are 15 residues in the CDR3. The junction had 6 bases not matched to a gene; V was cut back by 5 bases and J by 6 bases. This sample stems from a study of blood T cell repertoires in COVID-19. Some clones are missing from TCRdb's copy, which holds only in-frame ones; the method was immunoSEQ multiplex PCR. Of approximately 130,000 clones listed, about 90% are singletons. The receptor's source is a woman aged 45-60 years who had recovered from COVID-19. This chain connects TRBV7-9 to TRBJ2-1; 11 bases are a match to TRBD2. Sequencing used peripheral blood. The CDR3 nucleotides read TGTGCCAGCAGCCGCCTAGCGGGGGGAAGCAATGAGCAGTTCTTC. Its protein product is CASSRLAGGSNEQFF. The full variable domain, rest sourced from reference TRBV7-9 and TRBJ2-1, is DTGVSQNPRHKITKRGQNVTFRCDPISEHNRLYWYRQTLGQGPEFLTYFQNEAQLEKSRLLSDRFSAERPKGSFSTLEIQRTEQGDSAMYLCASSRLAGGSNEQFFGPGTRLTVL.